This TCR beta chain was found in a study of blood T cell repertoires in COVID-19. Study background: Acute-phase and convalescent COVID-19 samples originated in the United States, Italy and Spain.

This CDR3 has 15 amino acids. CDR1 LNHDA and CDR2 SQIVND come from the germline V gene (reference sequence). Between the trimmed V and J ends, which lost 6 bases and 3 bases, there was a span of 15 bases. Under the authors' procedure: It was from reference gene primer amplification that nucleated cell counts were estimated. Measured with immunoSEQ multiplex PCR; TCRdb has only the in-frame clones, and not every one. That table is the source of V, J and clone size, and D and trimming were worked out from the DNA. The sample contains more than 250,000 clones, 90% of which appear only once. This clonotype originated in a woman between 50 and 59 years old with COVID-19, enrolled during active disease. The sequencing sample was made of peripheral blood. The chain couples TRBV19 to TRBJ2-1; weak D call: TRBD2 (6 bases). DNA for the CDR3: TGTGCCAGTAGCAACGATCCGGGACTCTACAATGAGCAGTTCTTC. Amino acids: CASSNDPGLYNEQFF. Based on the CDR3 plus reference TRBV19 and TRBJ2-1, the full variable domain is DGGITQSPKYLFRKEGQNVTLSCEQNLNHDAMYWYRQDPGQGLRLIYYSQIVNDFQKGDIAEGYSVSREKKESFPLTVTSAQKNPTAFYLCASSNDPGLYNEQFFGPGTRLTVL.